The present entry profiles one T cell receptor (beta chain) with its context. The data belong to a study of blood T cell repertoires in COVID-19. Study information: COVID-19 samples from acute and convalescent phases originated in the United States, Italy and Spain. PBMCs, B-cell-depleted T cells, or T cells were the source of the cDNA or gDNA that made up the material.

This CDR3 region has 12 residues. With 5 bases removed from V and 12 bases from J, the gap between germline ends came to 13 bases. The germline V gene encodes CDR1 SGHVS and CDR2 FNYEAQ. Sequenced by immunoSEQ multiplex PCR; TCRdb stores in-frame clones only, minus some. The table has 200,000 or so clones, more than 80% seen once. Sequences were obtained from PBMCs or T cells enriched from blood (not recorded which). The chain joins TRBV7-6 to TRBJ1-4, with D possibly matching TRBD1 (5 bases). The TCR comes from a woman in her 40s with acute COVID-19. CDR3 sequence: CASSHLGAQLFF. CDR3 in DNA: TGTGCCAGCAGCCATTTAGGGGCACAACTGTTTTTT.